A single sample gave rise to the 24 T cell receptor beta chains below, sequenced in a study of cytomegalovirus exposure and HLA in healthy donors. Researchers ran the PCR with 60 Vbeta and 13 Jbeta primers. Generated by immunoSEQ multiplex PCR, the TCRdb table keeps only in-frame clones and is missing some. The data show more than 150,000 clones, around 82% seen once. The sample consisted of PBMCs. These receptors came from a woman aged 25 to 39 in good health and CMV-seropositive.

This rearrangement joins TRBV2 to TRBJ2-3, with D perhaps matching TRBD1 (5 bases). The CDR3 is 16 residues long. Germline V gives CDR1 SNHLY, CDR2 FYNNEI. Trimming removed 0 bases from V and 1 base from J, with 11 bases in between. The CDR3 is CASSEAQGRGTDTQYF. CDR3 coding DNA: TGTGCCAGCAGTGAAGCGCAGGGCAGGGGCACAGATACGCAGTATTTT.

This chain links TRBV18 with TRBJ2-7, with TRBD1 matching over 8 bases. Germline loops: CDR1 KGHSH, CDR2 LQKENI. V was clipped by 6 bases and J by 5 bases; unmatched bases: 12. This CDR3 is built from 15 residues. The CDR3 loop is CASSPMTLDRDEQYF. The CDR3, as DNA: TGTGCCAGCTCGCCTATGACCTTGGACAGGGACGAGCAGTACTTC.

This clone was detected only once. The chain employs TRBV6-5 and TRBJ2-2; D gene ambiguous. The germline V gene encodes CDR1 MNHEY and CDR2 SVGAGI. The length of the CDR3 is 12 residues. V lost 9 bases and J lost 2, with 7 bases in between. CDR3 sequence: CASRSNTGELFF. The CDR3 bases are TGTGCCAGTAGAAGTAACACCGGGGAGCTGTTTTTT.

The chain employs TRBV5-1 and TRBJ1-2; 7 positions agree with TRBD1. The CDR3 is made up of 16 amino acids. V was clipped by 3 bases and J by 9 bases; unmatched bases: 17. Germline V gene lookup returns CDR1 SGHRS and CDR2 YFSETQ. CDR3 DNA sequence: TGCGCCAGCAGCTCGACAGGGCGCGATCTCTTAGTACGCTACACCTTC. Amino acid sequence: CASSSTGRDLLVRYTF.

This clone was seen a few times. The rearrangement joins TRBV6-4 to TRBJ2-3; perhaps TRBD1 as D (6 bases). Germline assignment: CDR1 MRHNA and CDR2 SNTAGT. V was pared by 5 bases and J by 0 bases, with 12 bases between. The CDR3 runs 15 residues. The CDR3 region is CASSKGTLSTDTQYF. In DNA form, the CDR3 reads TGTGCCAGCAGTAAAGGGACATTGAGCACAGATACGCAGTATTTT.

This chain connects TRBV19 to TRBJ2-2; TRBD2 agrees at 7 bases. After removal of 5 bases from V and 5 bases from J, the junction contained 8 bases not matched to a gene. CDR1 is LNHDA, CDR2 SQIVND, per germline (reference sequence). The CDR3 spans 15 residues. The CDR3, as DNA: TGTGCCAGTAGTTCCAGACTAGCCCCAACCGGGGAGCTGTTTTTT. Its protein is CASSSRLAPTGELFF.

CDR3 loop: CASRDLGVTNEKLFF. CDR3 bases: TGTGCCAGTCGCGATCTCGGTGTGACTAATGAAAAACTGTTTTTT. V gene TRBV19 combines with J gene TRBJ1-4; the D is unclear. CDR1 is LNHDA and CDR2 is SQIVND in the germline V gene (reference sequence). V was trimmed by 8 bases and J by 2 bases, leaving 15 bases between them. This CDR3 contains 15 residues.

The chain joins TRBV19 to TRBJ2-7, with D unclear. Germline V gene sequence: CDR1 LNHDA, CDR2 SQIVND (reference sequence). V lost 8 bases, J lost 0 bases, and 17 bases lay in between. The CDR3 has 15 amino acids. DNA for the CDR3: TGTGCCAGTCCCGACTGGTGCGGAACCTCCTACGAGCAGTACTTC. It yields the protein CASPDWCGTSYEQYF.

The chain recombines TRBV6-4 with TRBJ2-3, with TRBD2 as a possible D gene (6 bases). Trimming removed 0 bases from V and 2 bases from J, with 12 bases in between. From germline, CDR1 is MRHNA and CDR2 SNTAGT. The CDR3 is 16 amino acids. The CDR3: CASSDSPGDNTDTQYF. The DNA of the CDR3 is TGTGCCAGCAGTGACTCGCCGGGGGATAACACAGATACGCAGTATTTT.

The V call is TRBV4-2, the J call TRBJ2-3, with D possibly TRBD2 on 6 matching bases. CDR3 size: 14 residues. The germline V gene encodes CDR1 LGHNA and CDR2 YNFKEQ. V was pared by 1 base and J by 5 bases, with 10 bases between. CDR3 nucleotides: TGTGCCAGCAGCCAAGGGAGGAGGGAAGATACGCAGTATTTT. This gives the protein CASSQGRREDTQYF.

This clone was observed a few times. The rearrangement joins TRBV5-4 to TRBJ1-2, with TRBD1 matching over 8 bases. CDR1 and CDR2 from the germline V gene are SGHNT and YYREEE (reference sequence). This CDR3 is 14 amino acids long. Trimming cost V 4 bases and J 8 bases; bases outside gene matches: 10. The CDR3 coding sequence is TGTGCCAGCAGCCCTAAGACAGGGGTTCAAGGCTACACCTTC. Protein product: CASSPKTGVQGYTF.

The V gene is TRBV7-6, the J gene TRBJ1-5; D is unclear. The CDR3 is made up of 13 amino acids. The V and J ends lost 4 bases and 5 bases respectively, with 9 bases between them. Germline CDR1 reads SGHVS; CDR2 reads FNYEAQ. CDR3 in DNA: TGTGCCAGCAGCTCATTTCAGGATCAGCCCCAGCATTTT. This encodes CASSSFQDQPQHF. Full variable domain (remainder filled in from reference TRBV7-6 and TRBJ1-5): GAGVSQSPRYKVTKRGQDVALRCDPISGHVSLYWYRQALGQGPEFLTYFNYEAQQDKSGLPNDRFSAERPEGSISTLTIQRTEQRDSAMYRCASSSFQDQPQHFGDGTRLSIL.

This chain links TRBV5-1 with TRBJ2-1; 13 bases are shared with TRBD2. The germline V gene encodes CDR1 SGHRS and CDR2 YFSETQ. Trimming cost V 1 base and J 8 bases; bases outside gene matches: 3. The CDR3 totals 15 residues. The CDR3 loop reads CASSLRLAGGDEQFF. The CDR3 DNA sequence: TGCGCCAGCAGCTTGCGACTAGCGGGGGGCGATGAGCAGTTCTTC.

In its sample, this clone was seen once. CDR3 region: CASRPQGSRYEQYF. CDR3 in DNA: TGTGCCAGCAGGCCACAGGGGAGTCGATACGAGCAGTACTTC. J is TRBJ2-7 and V is TRBV27; 7 bases align to TRBD1. CDR1 and CDR2 from the germline V gene are MNHEY and SMNVEV (reference sequence). V dropped 6 bases and J dropped 4; count of bases not matched to a gene: 9. The CDR3 covers 14 residues.

The J gene is TRBJ1-3, the V gene TRBV9; a weak D match, TRBD1 (5 bases). The CDR3 loop spans 17 amino acids. Trimming pared 0 bases from V and 3 bases from J, leaving 16 bases between. The germline V gene encodes CDR1 SGDLS and CDR2 YYNGEE. The CDR3 protein is CASSVAAVGGGGNTIYF. CDR3 nucleotides: TGTGCCAGCAGCGTAGCGGCGGTGGGGGGTGGTGGAAACACCATATATTTT.

This clone was picked up a small number of times. The gene calls are TRBV5-1 and TRBJ1-5; 10 bases match TRBD1. Germline lookup yields CDR1 SGHRS and CDR2 YFSETQ. Trimming took 4 bases from V and 6 from J; bases not matched to a gene: 4. This CDR3 contains 14 residues. Here the CDR3 reads CASSTTGGIQPQHF. The CDR3 nucleotides are TGCGCCAGCAGCACGACAGGGGGCATTCAGCCCCAGCATTTT.

The chain couples TRBV11-3 to TRBJ2-7, with TRBD1 matching 9 bases. CDR3 length: 15 residues. V lost 4 bases, J lost 4 bases, and 8 bases stayed unmatched. CDR1 is SGHNT, CDR2 YENEEA, per germline. CDR3 bases: TGTGCCAGCAGCTCACCGGGGGACAGGGTATACGAGCAGTACTTC. Its translation: CASSSPGDRVYEQYF. Combining the CDR3 with reference TRBV11-3 and TRBJ2-7 gives the whole variable domain EAGVVQSPRYKIIEKKQPVAFWCNPISGHNTLYWYLQNLGQGPELLIRYENEEAVDDSQLPKDRFSAERLKGVDSTLKIQPAELGDSAVYLCASSSPGDRVYEQYFGPGTRLTVT.

A remark on this clone: Other DNA variants within this sample encode the same CDR3. V gene TRBV7-2 combines with J gene TRBJ2-3, with D possibly matching TRBD1 (5 bases). This CDR3 has 15 amino acids. The V end lost 5 bases, the J end lost 0 bases, and 12 bases lay between the germline ends. Germline assignment: CDR1 SGHTA and CDR2 FQGNSA. In nucleotides, the CDR3 is TGTGCCAGCAGCCGACAGTCTACTAGCACAGATACGCAGTATTTT. Its protein is CASSRQSTSTDTQYF.

This chain links TRBV7-2 with TRBJ2-7; D possibly corresponds to TRBD1 (5 bases). Trimming stripped 5 bases from V and 0 bases from J, with 23 bases between. Per the germline V gene, CDR1 is SGHTA and CDR2 is FQGNSA. The CDR3 has 18 amino acids. The CDR3 DNA sequence: TGTGCCAGCAGCCCGATAGGTTGGGGCGTACCCAACTCCTACGAGCAGTACTTC. Translating it yields CASSPIGWGVPNSYEQYF. Full variable domain (rest looked up from reference TRBV7-2 and TRBJ2-7): GAGVSQSPSNKVTEKGKDVELRCDPISGHTALYWYRQSLGQGLEFLIYFQGNSAPDKSGLPSDRFSAERTGGSVSTLTIQRTQQEDSAVYLCASSPIGWGVPNSYEQYFGPGTRLTVT.

The chain has TRBV28 and TRBJ2-3, with 8 nucleotides matching TRBD2. The CDR3 covers 16 residues. Germline CDR1 and CDR2: MDHEN and SYDVKM. With V trimmed by 7 bases and J by 3 bases, 12 bases remained unmatched. CDR3 amino acids: CASTTPTGGQTDTQYF. CDR3 coding DNA: TGTGCCAGCACCACACCGACGGGGGGGCAAACAGATACGCAGTATTTT.

The chain joins TRBV27 to TRBJ2-3, with 7 bases matching TRBD1. Germline CDR1 MNHEY, CDR2 SMNVEV (reference sequence). J gave up 3 bases and V 6 bases, and 24 bases lay outside the gene matches. This CDR3 has 20 residues. CDR3 protein: CASRSYSGQTTSGGTDTQYF. In DNA, the CDR3 is TGTGCCAGCAGATCCTATTCGGGACAGACAACCTCGGGTGGGACAGATACGCAGTATTTT.

The chain links TRBV5-6 to TRBJ2-3; possibly TRBD1 for D (5 bases). Germline V gives CDR1 SGHDT, CDR2 YYEEEE. The CDR3 sequence is 14 residues long. V dropped 4 bases and J dropped 3 bases, with 12 bases sitting between them. The CDR3 coding sequence is TGTGCCAGCAGCCCTCCGGCAGGGACAGATACGCAGTATTTT. Amino acid sequence: CASSPPAGTDTQYF.

This chain connects TRBV5-4 to TRBJ1-1; 11 bases are shared with TRBD1. Germline V gives CDR1 SGHNT, CDR2 YYREEE (reference sequence). Trimming at V came to 4 bases and at J to 3 bases, leaving 5 bases not matched to a gene. The CDR3 extends over 15 amino acids. The CDR3 DNA sequence: TGTGCCAGCAGCGCTGGACAGGGGGCGCACACTGAAGCTTTCTTT. This encodes CASSAGQGAHTEAFF.

The rearrangement uses TRBV5-6 and TRBJ2-3; 9 nucleotides agree with TRBD2. The CDR3 covers 18 residues. Germline V gene data show CDR1 as SGHDT and CDR2 as YYEEEE. With 4 bases clipped from V and 2 bases from J, the junction kept 14 bases outside the gene matches. CDR3 amino acids: CASSDPPASGANTDTQYF. The DNA for the CDR3 is TGTGCCAGCAGCGACCCCCCGGCTAGCGGGGCCAACACAGATACGCAGTATTTT.